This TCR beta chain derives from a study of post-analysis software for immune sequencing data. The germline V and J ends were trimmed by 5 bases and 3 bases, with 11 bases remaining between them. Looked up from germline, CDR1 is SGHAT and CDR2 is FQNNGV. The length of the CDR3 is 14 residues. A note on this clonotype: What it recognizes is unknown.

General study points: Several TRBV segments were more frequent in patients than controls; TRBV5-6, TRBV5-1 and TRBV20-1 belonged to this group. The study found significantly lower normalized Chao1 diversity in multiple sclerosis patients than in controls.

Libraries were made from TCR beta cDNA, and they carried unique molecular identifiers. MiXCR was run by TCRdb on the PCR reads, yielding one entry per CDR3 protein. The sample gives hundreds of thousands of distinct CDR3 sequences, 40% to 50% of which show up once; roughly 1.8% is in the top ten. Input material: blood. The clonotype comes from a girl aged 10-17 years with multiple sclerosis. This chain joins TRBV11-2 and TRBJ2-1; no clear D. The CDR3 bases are TGTGCCAGCAGCCTCCTTTTTGTCTACAATGAGCAGTTCTTC. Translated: CASSLLFVYNEQFF.